This T cell receptor beta chain was sequenced for a study of T cell responses to AZD1222 COVID-19 vaccine. Findings of the study overall: Unmutated regions of variants are reportedly targeted by nearly half of spike-specific TCRs.

The V and J ends lost 5 bases and 5 bases respectively, with 6 bases between them. The germline V gene has CDR1 LNHDA and CDR2 SQIVND (reference sequence). This CDR3 contains 12 residues. In the case of this clone: Its target is unknown.

The method was immunoSEQ multiplex PCR; TCRdb's version includes in-frame clones alone and lacks a portion of them. The profile shows 70,000 to 95,000 clones, roughly 84% of them singletons. The sample was peripheral blood, taken 28 days after the second AZD1222 dose. V gene TRBV19 combines with J gene TRBJ1-4; a possible D gene is TRBD1 (5 bases). This receptor was taken from an adult who received the AZD1222 COVID-19 vaccine. The CDR3 sequence: CASSGANEKLFF. The CDR3 coding sequence is TGTGCCAGTAGTGGGGCGAATGAAAAACTGTTTTTT. Full variable domain (remainder filled in from reference TRBV19 and TRBJ1-4): DGGITQSPKYLFRKEGQNVTLSCEQNLNHDAMYWYRQDPGQGLRLIYYSQIVNDFQKGDIAEGYSVSREKKESFPLTVTSAQKNPTAFYLCASSGANEKLFFGSGTQLSVL.